A selection of T cell receptor beta chains follows, all from one sample in a study of T-cell reconstitution after alpha-beta-depleted transplantation in children. MiXCR, run by TCRdb on the PCR reads, gives a single entry per CDR3 protein. Of more than 90,000 distinct CDR3 sequences detected, 10% appear once; the ten largest clones hold under 40%. The sequenced sample was PBMCs, obtained before TCRalphabeta/CD19-depleted stem cell transplant. Every receptor here comes from a boy between 2 and 10 years old with acute lymphoblastic leukemia, due to receive a stem cell transplant. Both conserved end residues are part of each CDR3. D genes are given only for firm matches. Clone size is not always given. Where it is, it says once, few, many or a class for expanded clones.

V: TRBV6-7; J: TRBJ1-1; D: TRBD1; size: .; CDR3: CASIYGGTQGRGCTTEAFF; DNA: TGTGCCAGCATTTATGGGGGTACACAGGGGCGGGGGTGTACCACTGAAGCTTTCTTT
V: TRBV5-1; J: TRBJ1-2; D: .; size: .; CDR3: CASSFVDGNYGYTF; DNA: TGCGCCAGCAGCTTTGTCGACGGTAACTATGGCTACACCTTC
V: TRBV10-2; J: TRBJ2-3; D: TRBD2; size: many; CDR3: CASSEGLLAGARTDTQYF; DNA: TGCGCCAGCAGTGAGGGATTACTAGCGGGAGCGAGGACAGATACGCAGTATTTT
V: TRBV12-3/TRBV12-4; J: TRBJ2-5; D: .; size: few; CDR3: CASSKEGRPPQETQYF; DNA: TGTGCCAGCAGCAAAGAGGGCAGACCACCTCAAGAGACCCAGTACTTC
V: TRBV14; J: TRBJ2-7; D: .; size: many; CDR3: CASSHGSSAVGQYF; DNA: TGTGCCAGCAGCCACGGGTCATCGGCAGTCGGGCAGTACTTC
V: TRBV9; J: TRBJ1-5; D: .; size: few; CDR3: CASSSMEVLVTQPQHF; DNA: TGTGCCAGCAGCTCAATGGAGGTACTAGTCACTCAGCCCCAGCATTTT
V: TRBV5-6; J: TRBJ1-2; D: .; size: .; CDR3: CASSRSFYGYTF; DNA: TGTGCCAGCAGTAGAAGTTTCTATGGCTACACCTTC
V: TRBV29-1; J: TRBJ1-2; D: .; size: .; CDR3: CSVEQGSYGYTF; DNA: TGCAGCGTTGAACAGGGGAGCTATGGCTACACCTTC
V: TRBV28; J: TRBJ2-7; D: TRBD2; size: .; CDR3: CASSLRASGRGEQYF; DNA: TGTGCCAGCAGTTTACGGGCTAGCGGGAGAGGCGAGCAGTACTTC
V: TRBV2; J: TRBJ2-3; D: TRBD2; size: many; CDR3: CASSESKSGSGTQYF; DNA: TGTGCCAGCAGTGAATCGAAAAGCGGGAGCGGTACGCAGTATTTT
V: TRBV20-1; J: TRBJ2-1; D: TRBD2; size: .; CDR3: CSAREKRESNNEQFF; DNA: TGCAGTGCTAGAGAAAAGCGGGAGTCTAACAATGAGCAGTTCTTC
V: TRBV28; J: TRBJ2-1; D: .; size: once; CDR3: CASSYLGGDEQFF; DNA: TGTGCCAGCAGTTACCTAGGAGGCGATGAGCAGTTCTTC
V: TRBV7-3; J: TRBJ2-6; D: .; size: few; CDR3: CASSSTGSFSGANVLTF; DNA: TGTGCCAGCAGCTCCACCGGGTCATTCTCTGGGGCCAACGTCCTGACTTTC
V: TRBV6-5; J: TRBJ2-1; D: TRBD2; size: many; CDR3: CASRSSGTLNEQFF; DNA: TGTGCCAGCAGATCTAGCGGGACTCTTAATGAGCAGTTCTTC
V: TRBV5-1; J: TRBJ2-3; D: TRBD1; size: few; CDR3: CASSSSSRTGTSTDTQYF; DNA: TGCGCCAGCAGCTCTTCTTCTCGGACAGGAACTAGCACAGATACGCAGTATTTT
V: TRBV15; J: TRBJ2-5; D: TRBD2; size: .; CDR3: CATRAGLQETQYF; DNA: TGTGCCACCAGGGCGGGACTACAAGAGACCCAGTACTTC
V: TRBV2; J: TRBJ2-1; D: .; size: few; CDR3: CASGGPNEQFF; DNA: TGTGCCAGCGGGGGGCCAAATGAGCAGTTCTTC